A single sample gave rise to the 25 T cell receptor beta chains below, sequenced in a study of T-cell memory formation after mild COVID-19 (dated by TCRdb to the early 2020s). Preparation of the library involved 5' RACE. The instrument given in TCRdb is Illumina NovaSeq 6000. TCRdb ran its own pipeline on the public reads, namely fastp trimming at Q25 and MiXCR clone calling, and kept in-frame beta chains. Duplicate CDR3 protein sequences are folded into a single record with the most common DNA and genes. The sample table records more than 400,000 distinct CDR3 sequences; roughly 20% of these occur just once. The ten largest account for roughly an eighth of the sample. The sample consisted of PBMCs or a T cell subset sorted from them (not recorded which). Source of these receptors: an adult woman who had mild COVID-19 (a few samples of this study predate the infection). The sample titles of this study are shuffled in the database, so cell type and time point are left out; the donor was told from shared clones.

This chain's CDR3 is CASSDSLSGRSYNEQFF. The DNA for the CDR3 is TGTGCCAGCAGTGATTCCCTAAGCGGGAGATCCTACAATGAGCAGTTCTTC. The chain combines TRBV2 with TRBJ2-1; 8 bases are a match to TRBD2. Germline CDR1 reads SNHLY; CDR2 reads FYNNEI. This CDR3 comprises 17 residues. V shed 3 bases and J 1 base; nucleotides not matched to a gene: 8.

The table lists this clonotype with a few counts. This rearrangement joins TRBV7-6 to TRBJ2-3, with TRBD2 matching over 13 bases. This CDR3 has 17 residues. Germline values: CDR1 SGHVS, CDR2 FNYEAQ. The V segment lost 4 bases and the J segment 6 bases; nucleotides outside the gene matches: 10. CDR3 sequence: CASSSTSTSGGMDTQYF. CDR3 sequence (DNA): TGTGCCAGCAGCTCCACCTCGACTAGCGGGGGGATGGATACGCAGTATTTT.

This clonotype has more than one count but fewer than ten. The chain has TRBV12-3 or TRBV12-4 and TRBJ2-2, with 7 bases identical to TRBD1. The V and J ends lost 7 bases and 1 base, in that order; junction bases with no gene match: 9. This CDR3 spans 16 amino acids. The CDR3 DNA follows: TGTGCCAGCACTCTCCCGAGGACAGGGAACACCGGGGAGCTGTTTTTT. Translating it yields CASTLPRTGNTGELFF.

V is TRBV5-5 and J is TRBJ1-3; D ambiguous. CDR1 SGHKS and CDR2 YYEKEE come from the germline V gene (reference sequence). Trimming removed 2 bases from V and 8 bases from J, with 8 bases in between. The CDR3 consists of 12 residues. The CDR3 bases are TGTGCCAGCAGCTTCTCAGTAGACACCATATATTTT. Its protein is CASSFSVDTIYF.

V is TRBV5-1 and J is TRBJ1-1; 8 bases line up with TRBD1. V shed 4 bases and J 9 bases; nucleotides not matched to a gene: 5. This CDR3 has 12 amino acids. Germline CDR1 reads SGHRS; CDR2 reads YFSETQ. CDR3 nucleotides: TGCGCCAGCAGCGGACAGGGACCCCAAGCTTTCTTT. Translated: CASSGQGPQAFF.

The chain is built from TRBV20-1 and TRBJ2-4, with 9 positions matching TRBD1. CDR3 length: 15 residues. Germline trimming cut 5 bases from V and 0 bases from J; bases unmatched to any gene: 5. The germline gives CDR1 DFQATT, CDR2 SNEGSKA (reference sequence). The CDR3 is CSALDRGVAKNIQYF. The CDR3, as DNA: TGCAGTGCTCTGGACAGGGGAGTAGCCAAAAACATTCAGTACTTC.

This clonotype was recorded a few times. The V and J genes are TRBV4-3 and TRBJ2-7; TRBD2 is a possible D gene (6 bases). Trimming took 0 bases from V and 4 from J, leaving 16 bases between them. Germline CDR1 and CDR2: LGHNA and YSLEER. The CDR3 is 16 residues long. As DNA, the CDR3 is TGCGCCAGCAGCCAAGAGGGTACGGGAGTGGGATACGAGCAGTACTTC. Its translation: CASSQEGTGVGYEQYF.

This clonotype was found a few times. The V and J genes are TRBV27 and TRBJ2-5, with D perhaps being TRBD1 or TRBD2 (5 bases each). Germline lookup yields CDR1 MNHEY and CDR2 SMNVEV (reference sequence). The CDR3 length is 15 residues. V lost 4 bases and J 1 base, leaving 13 bases between the germline ends. For the CDR3, the DNA is TGTGCCAGCAGTTACGCCGGGACGGTCCAAGAGACCCAGTACTTC. Residues: CASSYAGTVQETQYF.

This clonotype has a handful of counts. The chain couples TRBV5-6 to TRBJ2-7, with D maybe TRBD2 (6 bases). Between the trimmed V and J ends, which lost 2 bases and 5 bases, there was a span of 14 bases. The CDR3 has 14 amino acids. Germline-derived CDR1 and CDR2 are SGHDT and YYEEEE. CDR3 sequence: CASSFGGFGDEQYF. The CDR3 DNA reads TGTGCCAGCAGCTTTGGAGGGTTTGGAGACGAGCAGTACTTC.

This clonotype was seen more than once but under ten times. The V call is TRBV7-6, the J call TRBJ2-1; maybe TRBD2 (6 bases). The CDR3 sequence is 16 residues long. Germline V gene lookup returns CDR1 SGHVS and CDR2 FNYEAQ. V lost 3 bases, J lost 0 bases, and 12 bases lay in between. The CDR3 DNA reads TGTGCCAGCAGCTTGGAGGAGCGGGTCTCCTACAATGAGCAGTTCTTC. Translating it yields CASSLEERVSYNEQFF. Full variable domain (missing parts from reference TRBV7-6 and TRBJ2-1): GAGVSQSPRYKVTKRGQDVALRCDPISGHVSLYWYRQALGQGPEFLTYFNYEAQQDKSGLPNDRFSAERPEGSISTLTIQRTEQRDSAMYRCASSLEERVSYNEQFFGPGTRLTVL.

Only a few counts were recorded for this clonotype. The chain joins TRBV7-3 to TRBJ2-1; weak D call: TRBD1 (6 bases). V was pared by 4 bases and J by 9 bases, with 13 bases between. This CDR3 has 13 amino acids. Germline assignment: CDR1 SGHTA and CDR2 FQGTGA. In DNA form, the CDR3 reads TGTGCCAGCAGCTCACAGGGACAACTTGAGCAGTTCTTC. Translation: CASSSQGQLEQFF.

This clonotype was counted many times. The V gene is TRBV20-1, the J gene TRBJ2-7, with D unresolved. V shed 1 base and J shed 0 bases, with 7 bases lying between them. Germline loops: CDR1 DFQATT, CDR2 SNEGSKA (reference sequence). This CDR3 is 13 amino acids long. The CDR3 protein is CSARATASYEQYF. CDR3 DNA: TGCAGTGCTAGAGCAACAGCCTCCTACGAGCAGTACTTC.

V gene TRBV2 combines with J gene TRBJ1-4; 7 nucleotides match TRBD1. CDR3 size: 16 residues. The V gene end was trimmed by 6 bases and the J gene end by 2 bases; junction bases not matched to a gene: 9. Germline V gene data show CDR1 as SNHLY and CDR2 as FYNNEI. The CDR3 DNA sequence: TGTGCCAGCAGGCCAAATCGAGGGGGCACTAATGAAAAACTGTTTTTT. Translated: CASRPNRGGTNEKLFF.

This clonotype was found a few times. CDR3 protein: CASSVRGGGGYEQYF. The CDR3 bases are TGTGCCAGCAGCGTCAGAGGTGGGGGAGGCTACGAGCAGTACTTC. The chain recombines TRBV12-3 or TRBV12-4 with TRBJ2-7, with a weak D call TRBD2 (6 bases). Trimming pared 6 bases from V and 3 bases from J, leaving 18 bases between. The CDR3 contains 15 residues.

The chain joins TRBV6-5 to TRBJ2-5, with 7 nucleotides matching TRBD1. Trimming removed 2 bases from V and 4 bases from J; junction bases left unmatched: 10. The CDR3 consists of 16 residues. Germline lookup yields CDR1 MNHEY and CDR2 SVGAGI. The CDR3: CASSYTDVRGTETQYF. DNA of the CDR3: TGTGCCAGCAGTTACACCGATGTCAGGGGGACAGAGACCCAGTACTTC.

Only a few counts were recorded for this clonotype. The rearrangement uses TRBV12-3 or TRBV12-4 and TRBJ2-1, with 10 bases lining up with TRBD1. The trim removed 6 bases at V and 6 bases at J, leaving 11 bases unmatched. The length of the CDR3 is 16 residues. In DNA form, the CDR3 reads TGTGCCAGCAGGGTGCCGGGACAGGGGATGGTCAATGAGCAGTTCTTC. Protein sequence: CASRVPGQGMVNEQFF.

The chain carries TRBV4-3 and TRBJ2-1; D not certain. CDR3 size: 15 residues. CDR1 is LGHNA, CDR2 YSLEER, per germline. Trimming cost V 0 bases and J 2 bases, with 8 bases left between them. CDR3: CASSQDRIAYNEQFF. In DNA form, the CDR3 reads TGCGCCAGCAGCCAAGATAGAATTGCCTACAATGAGCAGTTCTTC.

This clonotype has a handful of counts. The CDR3 sequence is CASSTPYGYTF. CDR3 nucleotide sequence: TGTGCCAGCAGCACTCCTTATGGCTACACCTTC. The gene calls are TRBV7-9 and TRBJ1-2, with unresolved D. Trimming removed 5 bases at V and 5 bases at J, with 6 bases between. Germline values: CDR1 SEHNR, CDR2 FQNEAQ (reference sequence). The CDR3 consists of 11 residues.

The sample holds a few counts of this clonotype. The rearrangement uses TRBV7-9 and TRBJ2-7; D gene ambiguous. Germline V CDR1 and CDR2: SEHNR, FQNEAQ (reference sequence). Trimming pared 5 bases from V and 2 bases from J, leaving 16 bases between. CDR3 length equals 15 residues. The CDR3 coding sequence is TGTGCCAGCAGCCCCCCCAGGTTGGGCCCCTACGAGCAGTACTTC. Residues: CASSPPRLGPYEQYF.

This chain connects TRBV4-1 to TRBJ2-7, with TRBD2 matching 7 bases. Trimming took 0 bases from V and 7 from J; bases not matched to a gene: 12. Germline CDR1 and CDR2: MGHRA and YSYEKL. The CDR3 length is 16 residues. This CDR3 is CASSQDFLGGIVEQYF. Written as DNA, the CDR3 is TGCGCCAGCAGCCAAGATTTCTTGGGAGGGATTGTAGAGCAGTACTTC.

This clonotype occurred a few times. The chain recombines TRBV15 with TRBJ2-3, with no clear D. V lost 0 bases, J lost 6 bases, and 10 bases lay in between. In germline, CDR1 is LNHNV, CDR2 YYDKDF (reference sequence). The CDR3 has 14 residues. This CDR3 is CATSRDWSSDTQYF. The CDR3 DNA sequence: TGTGCCACCAGCAGAGATTGGAGCTCGGATACGCAGTATTTT.

This clonotype has a handful of counts. This chain uses TRBV7-2 with TRBJ1-1; a possible D gene is TRBD1 (5 bases). V shed 1 base and J shed 10 bases, with 10 bases lying between them. In germline, CDR1 is SGHTA, CDR2 FQGNSA. This CDR3 contains 12 residues. CDR3 in amino acids: CASSLDRRAAFF. In DNA, the CDR3 is TGTGCCAGCAGCTTAGACCGCAGGGCAGCTTTCTTT. The whole variable domain, remainder taken from reference TRBV7-2 and TRBJ1-1, is GAGVSQSPSNKVTEKGKDVELRCDPISGHTALYWYRQSLGQGLEFLIYFQGNSAPDKSGLPSDRFSAERTGGSVSTLTIQRTQQEDSAVYLCASSLDRRAAFFGQGTRLTVV.

This clonotype was seen a few times. This chain joins TRBV5-1 and TRBJ2-2, with D unresolved. Germline assignment: CDR1 SGHRS and CDR2 YFSETQ. Deletions cut 0 bases from V and 6 bases from J, with 6 bases between. The CDR3 has 13 amino acids. CDR3 bases: TGCGCCAGCAGCTTGGGATCGGCCGGGGAGCTGTTTTTT. Translated: CASSLGSAGELFF.

This clonotype appeared many times. The chain links TRBV28 to TRBJ2-7, with D perhaps TRBD1 or TRBD2 (5 bases each). This CDR3 contains 14 residues. V lost 2 bases to trimming and J lost 0 bases, with 8 bases between them. Germline CDR1 reads MDHEN; CDR2 reads SYDVKM. CDR3 sequence reads: CASSLGGTSYEQYF. The CDR3 bases are TGTGCCAGCAGTTTAGGGGGAACCTCCTACGAGCAGTACTTC.

The genes are TRBV20-1 and TRBJ2-7; no definite D call. The CDR3 is 11 amino acids. The V and J ends lost 7 bases and 4 bases respectively, with 11 bases between them. Germline CDR1 DFQATT, CDR2 SNEGSKA (reference sequence). Here the CDR3 reads CSVRLEYEQYF. Written as DNA, the CDR3 is TGCAGTGTTCGCTTAGAATACGAGCAGTACTTC.